This TCR beta chain was identified in a study of PD-1 blockade in mismatch repair-deficient tumors. Study overall: Patients had 12 mismatch repair-deficient cancer types, all previously treated and progressing.

Study findings and constraints: Tumor-resident clones, often absent from pretreatment blood, expanded after pembrolizumab and then contracted.

Three pembrolizumab responders had their TCRs sequenced. The data were produced by immunoSEQ multiplex PCR, yet TCRdb's version contains in-frame clones alone and is incomplete. The table records about 16,000 clones, 84% of them present only once. J gave up 0 bases and V 4 bases, and 9 bases lay outside the gene matches. Germline V gives CDR1 SGHVS, CDR2 FNYEAQ. The CDR3 contains 16 residues. To note about this clone: The antigen remains undetermined.

The TCR originated in an adult with mismatch repair-deficient cancer. Here the sequenced sample was PBMCs, taken before pembrolizumab treatment. This chain connects TRBV7-6 to TRBJ2-7; 7 bases agree with TRBD1. The CDR3: CASSSSTRQGSYEQYF. CDR3 coding DNA: TGTGCCAGCAGCTCCTCAACTCGACAGGGCTCCTACGAGCAGTACTTC.